The 26 T cell receptor beta chains presented below share a single source sample, sequenced in a study of blood T cell repertoires in COVID-19. Assay used: immunoSEQ multiplex PCR; TCRdb lists only in-frame clones, some missing. The table shows about 150,000 clones, with around 89% occurring only once. The sample was peripheral blood. These TCRs come from a woman aged 40 to 50 with acute or convalescent COVID-19.

The chain combines TRBV5-4 with TRBJ2-7; possible D gene TRBD2, 6 bases. The CDR3 contains 16 residues. From germline, CDR1 is SGHNT and CDR2 YYREEE (reference sequence). V was pared by 2 bases and J by 3 bases, with 18 bases between. The CDR3 coding sequence is TGTGCCAGCAGCTTTGGCCCCAGGCAGGGAGGCTACGAGCAGTACTTC. Protein product: CASSFGPRQGGYEQYF.

V usage is TRBV5-1 and J usage is TRBJ2-7; no definite D call. From germline, CDR1 is SGHRS and CDR2 YFSETQ. This CDR3 is 14 amino acids long. Trimming took 0 bases from V and 2 from J, leaving 9 bases between them. The CDR3 spells CASSLEPATYEQYF. DNA of the CDR3: TGCGCCAGCAGCTTGGAGCCAGCGACCTACGAGCAGTACTTC.

The chain employs TRBV29-1 and TRBJ1-1; 9 positions match TRBD1. Germline trimming cut 8 bases from V and 4 bases from J; bases unmatched to any gene: 8. Germline V gene sequence: CDR1 SQVTM, CDR2 ANQGSEA. The CDR3 has 13 residues. The CDR3 nucleotides are TGCAGCACCGCACAGGGGGCTGGCACTGAAGCTTTCTTT. Translation: CSTAQGAGTEAFF.

This clone was counted between two and nine times. This chain connects TRBV27 to TRBJ2-2; D is unresolved. The germline V gene has CDR1 MNHEY and CDR2 SMNVEV (reference sequence). The CDR3 covers 11 residues. V was cut by 8 bases and J by 7 bases, with 8 bases left in between. The CDR3 DNA sequence: TGTGCCAGCGGAGTAGGCGGGGAGCTGTTTTTT. It specifies CASGVGGELFF.

V and J are TRBV24-1 and TRBJ2-7; D unresolved. The CDR3 is 13 residues long. Germline V lookup: CDR1 KGHDR, CDR2 SFDVKD. Trimming left V 7 bases short and J 1 base short, with 10 bases between. For the CDR3, the DNA is TGTGCCACCAGAGAATCAGGTTCCTACGAGCAGTACTTC. Its translation is CATRESGSYEQYF.

The J gene is TRBJ2-7, the V gene TRBV6-6; TRBD2 agrees at 7 bases. The germline V gene encodes CDR1 MNHNY and CDR2 SVGAGI (reference sequence). This CDR3 has 15 residues. Trimming at V came to 6 bases and at J to 3 bases, leaving 11 bases not matched to a gene. CDR3 protein: CASSATLAVIYEQYF. DNA for the CDR3: TGTGCCAGCAGCGCCACCCTAGCGGTTATCTACGAGCAGTACTTC.

The V call is TRBV4-1, the J call TRBJ2-1, with D perhaps matching TRBD1 (7 bases). The CDR3 sequence is 18 residues long. Germline-derived CDR1 and CDR2 are MGHRA and YSYEKL. Trimming stripped 2 bases from V and 4 bases from J, with 21 bases between. The CDR3 region has the DNA TGCGCCAGCAGCCAACCCAGGGGGGCCTCCTCTTTATACAATGAGCAGTTCTTC. Its translation: CASSQPRGASSLYNEQFF.

This rearrangement joins TRBV5-8 to TRBJ2-3; TRBD2 agrees at 11 bases. V lost 3 bases, J lost 3 bases, and 6 bases stayed unmatched. The germline gives CDR1 SGHTS, CDR2 YDEGEE. There are 16 residues in the CDR3. The CDR3 region has the DNA TGTGCCAGCAGCTCTAGCGGGGGGTCGGGTACAGATACGCAGTATTTT. Its translation: CASSSSGGSGTDTQYF.

The V gene is TRBV2, the J gene TRBJ2-1; 8 bases line up with TRBD2. With V trimmed by 4 bases and J by 3 bases, 5 bases remained unmatched. The CDR3 is 15 residues long. Germline assignment: CDR1 SNHLY and CDR2 FYNNEI. Here the CDR3 DNA reads TGTGCCAGCAGTGGTAGCGGGATTCTCTACAATGAGCAGTTCTTC. Translated: CASSGSGILYNEQFF.

CDR3 loop: CASSPEGGQGEKLFF. DNA for the CDR3: TGTGCCAGCAGCCCAGAGGGGGGACAGGGTGAAAAACTGTTTTTT. The chain joins TRBV9 to TRBJ1-4, with 9 bases fitting TRBD1. CDR3 size: 15 residues. Trimming at V came to 4 bases and at J to 7 bases, leaving 8 bases not matched to a gene. Germline-derived CDR1 and CDR2 are SGDLS and YYNGEE.

This clone appeared once. The rearrangement uses TRBV28 and TRBJ1-6; a possible D gene is TRBD1 (6 bases). V lost 7 bases and J lost 2, with 18 bases in between. The CDR3 extends over 17 amino acids. Germline assignment: CDR1 MDHEN and CDR2 SYDVKM. The CDR3: CASKVLIGDTYNSPLHF. DNA for the CDR3: TGTGCCAGCAAAGTTTTGATCGGGGACACCTATAATTCACCCCTCCACTTT.

The chain's CDR3 is CASSQSLASNEQFF. For the CDR3, the DNA is TGTGCCAGCAGCCAATCACTAGCGTCCAATGAGCAGTTCTTC. The genes are TRBV3-1 (or the pseudogene TRBV3-2) and TRBJ2-1; 7 nucleotides match TRBD2. Germline CDR1 LGHDT, CDR2 YNNKEL (reference sequence). V was pared by 2 bases and J by 6 bases, with 4 bases of the junction left unmatched. The CDR3 runs to 14 residues.

This clone appeared a single time. J is TRBJ2-5 and V is TRBV6-5; D is unclear. This CDR3 is built from 12 residues. Germline loops: CDR1 MNHEY, CDR2 SVGAGI. V lost 1 base and J lost 7, with 7 bases in between. The CDR3 DNA follows: TGTGCCAGCAGTTACTTTTCCGGGACCCAGTACTTC. It specifies CASSYFSGTQYF.

This clone occurred a few times. V and J are TRBV4-1 and TRBJ1-5; tentative D call: TRBD1 (5 bases). Germline lookup yields CDR1 MGHRA and CDR2 YSYEKL. V dropped 0 bases and J dropped 6 bases, with 15 bases sitting between them. CDR3 length: 16 amino acids. The DNA of the CDR3 is TGCGCCAGCAGCCAAGACGCGATGGGGGGAAGTCAGCCCCAGCATTTT. It yields the protein CASSQDAMGGSQPQHF.

The chain couples TRBV10-3 to TRBJ2-1; a possible D gene is TRBD2 (6 bases). The CDR3 loop spans 20 amino acids. Deletions cut 3 bases from V and 0 bases from J, with 24 bases between. The germline V gene has CDR1 ENHRY and CDR2 SYGVKD. CDR3 loop: CAISDLVTGGDLSSYNEQFF. The CDR3 DNA sequence: TGTGCCATCAGTGATCTGGTGACCGGAGGGGACCTCAGCTCCTACAATGAGCAGTTCTTC.

The rearrangement uses TRBV27 and TRBJ2-7; 11 positions match TRBD1. The CDR3 is 15 residues long. Germline CDR1 is MNHEY and CDR2 is SMNVEV (reference sequence). V lost 4 bases and J lost 5; bases outside the gene matches: 7. The CDR3 bases are TGTGCCAGCAGTTCTTGGACAGGGGGCGACGACGAGCAGTACTTC. Protein product: CASSSWTGGDDEQYF.

The chain links TRBV3-1 (or the pseudogene TRBV3-2) to TRBJ2-1; 11 positions match TRBD2. Germline V gene sequence: CDR1 LGHDT, CDR2 YNNKEL (reference sequence). The CDR3 contains 19 residues. Unmatched junction bases numbered 14, after V lost 4 bases and J lost 3 bases. The CDR3 DNA reads TGTGCCAGCAGCCCCATTGCGACCCTAACTAGCGGGGGCTACAATGAGCAGTTCTTC. As protein: CASSPIATLTSGGYNEQFF.

This chain links TRBV23-1 with TRBJ2-2; a weak D match, TRBD2 (5 bases). TRBV23-1 is an open reading frame whose function is uncertain. There are 18 residues in the CDR3. V lost 0 bases to trimming and J lost 0 bases, with 14 bases between them. The CDR3 here is CASSQSVRGKPNTGELFF. DNA of the CDR3: TGCGCCAGCAGTCAATCGGTTCGGGGAAAACCGAACACCGGGGAGCTGTTTTTT.

This chain joins TRBV5-1 and TRBJ2-1, with D maybe TRBD1 (6 bases). Germline loops: CDR1 SGHRS, CDR2 YFSETQ. This CDR3 spans 13 amino acids. The V end was cut by 0 bases, the J end by 7 bases, with 8 bases between. The CDR3 loop is CASSLGTDNEQFF. CDR3 sequence (DNA): TGCGCCAGCAGCTTGGGGACAGATAATGAGCAGTTCTTC.

V usage is TRBV18 and J usage is TRBJ2-1; D possibly corresponds to TRBD1 (5 bases). Germline CDR1 is KGHSH and CDR2 is LQKENI. CDR3 length equals 14 residues. V was shortened by 4 bases and J by 8 bases, with 15 bases between the two germline ends. The CDR3 reads CASSRQTRIDEQFF. The CDR3 DNA is TGTGCCAGCTCACGACAGACTCGAATCGATGAGCAGTTCTTC. Using reference TRBV18 and TRBJ2-1 for the parts outside the CDR3, the full variable domain is NAGVMQNPRHLVRRRGQEARLRCSPMKGHSHVYWYRQLPEEGLKFMVYLQKENIIDESGMPKERFSAEFPKEGPSILRIQQVVRGDSAAYFCASSRQTRIDEQFFGPGTRLTVL.

The CDR3: CASSQGPYGTSSDTQYF. The DNA of the CDR3 is TGCGCCAGCAGCCAAGGGCCTTACGGGACTAGCTCAGATACGCAGTATTTT. The V and J genes are TRBV4-1 and TRBJ2-3; 9 bases are a match to TRBD2. Trimming took 1 base from V and 4 from J; bases not matched to a gene: 9. The CDR3 contains 17 residues. Germline CDR1 MGHRA, CDR2 YSYEKL.

The CDR3 DNA sequence: TGTGCCAGCAGCTTGGAGTTCGTGGCCGCCAATGAGCAGTTCTTC. The encoded protein is CASSLEFVAANEQFF. This chain links TRBV5-4 with TRBJ2-1; D not certain. Germline CDR1 SGHNT, CDR2 YYREEE (reference sequence). CDR3 length: 15 residues. V was trimmed by 0 bases and J by 6 bases, leaving 13 bases between them.

The chain couples TRBV11-2 to TRBJ2-7; 10 bases line up with TRBD2. Germline V gene sequence: CDR1 SGHAT, CDR2 FQNNGV. CDR3 length: 16 amino acids. Unmatched junction bases numbered 11, after V lost 5 bases and J lost 4 bases. CDR3 DNA sequence: TGTGCCAGCAGCCCAGGACTCCTAGCGGGGGAATACGAGCAGTACTTC. This codes for CASSPGLLAGEYEQYF.

The chain carries TRBV5-1 and TRBJ2-3, with TRBD2 matching 11 bases. In germline, CDR1 is SGHRS, CDR2 YFSETQ. The CDR3 consists of 20 residues. Trimming at V came to 0 bases and at J to 0 bases, leaving 12 bases not matched to a gene. CDR3 nucleotide sequence: TGCGCCAGCAGCTTGGTGAGGGAACTAGCGGGGGCCCATAGCACAGATACGCAGTATTTT. Its protein is CASSLVRELAGAHSTDTQYF.

This sequence joins TRBV29-1 and TRBJ2-7, with TRBD1 matching over 12 bases. This CDR3 is 14 amino acids long. Germline CDR1 is SQVTM and CDR2 is ANQGSEA. The V segment lost 4 bases and the J segment 6 bases; nucleotides outside the gene matches: 7. Here the CDR3 DNA reads TGCAGCGTTGGCGGCGGGACAGGGGGCTCCGAGCAGTACTTC. This sequence encodes CSVGGGTGGSEQYF.

The rearrangement uses TRBV7-9 and TRBJ1-5, with a tentative D call TRBD1 (5 bases). The V end was cut by 1 base, the J end by 4 bases, with 11 bases between. CDR1 SEHNR and CDR2 FQNEAQ come from the germline V gene (reference sequence). The CDR3 runs 15 residues. CDR3 loop: CASSLGQGVNQPQHF. Written as DNA, the CDR3 is TGTGCCAGCAGCTTAGGGCAGGGCGTAAATCAGCCCCAGCATTTT. Filled out from reference TRBV7-9 and TRBJ1-5, the complete variable domain reads DTGVSQNPRHKITKRGQNVTFRCDPISEHNRLYWYRQTLGQGPEFLTYFQNEAQLEKSRLLSDRFSAERPKGSFSTLEIQRTEQGDSAMYLCASSLGQGVNQPQHFGDGTRLSIL.